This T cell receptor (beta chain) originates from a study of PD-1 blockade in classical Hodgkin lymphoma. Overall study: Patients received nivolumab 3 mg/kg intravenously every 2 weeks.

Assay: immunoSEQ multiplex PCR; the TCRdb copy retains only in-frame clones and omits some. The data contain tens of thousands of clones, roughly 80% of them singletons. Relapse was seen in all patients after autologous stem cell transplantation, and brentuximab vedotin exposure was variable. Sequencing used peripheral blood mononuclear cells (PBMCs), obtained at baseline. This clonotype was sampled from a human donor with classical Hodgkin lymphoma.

The CDR3 coding sequence is TGTGCCAGCAGCAGACTATCGGTCGGGAGCCAGTACGAGCAGTACTTC. Encoded protein: CASSRLSVGSQYEQYF. The chain carries TRBV7-2 and TRBJ2-7; D might be TRBD2 (6 bases). The CDR3 runs 16 residues. Per germline, CDR1 SGHTA and CDR2 FQGNSA. V gave up 5 bases and J gave up 4 bases, with 21 bases separating them.